This entry is about one T cell receptor (beta chain). It was with 60 Vbeta and 13 Jbeta primers that the PCR ran. Assay used: immunoSEQ multiplex PCR; TCRdb lists only in-frame clones, some missing. The table records about 130,000 clones, roughly 78% of them present only once. From germline, CDR1 is LNHNV and CDR2 YYDKDF (reference sequence). This CDR3 is built from 14 residues. This sample stems from a study of cytomegalovirus exposure and HLA in healthy donors. Study-wide background: An earlier analysis identified 110 million or so unique TCR beta sequences in about 179 million T cells.

The sample comprised PBMCs. The clonotype was recovered from a man aged 35 to 55 in good health and CMV-seropositive. The chain is built from TRBV15 and TRBJ2-5; 9 nucleotides align to TRBD1. Judging by the DNA end, TRBJ2-7 fits better; the J call may be wrong. The CDR3: CATSITGTGSEQYF. In nucleotides, the CDR3 is TGTGCCACCAGCATTACCGGGACAGGGTCCGAGCAGTACTTC.